One sample yielded the 17 T cell receptor beta chains listed below, sequenced in a study of CD8 T cells in Susac syndrome. The RNA input was about 0.5 to 1 ug, and it was reverse transcribed with random hexamers. Via MiXCR, TCRdb re-called the immunoSEQ multiplex PCR reads, giving one row per CDR3 protein. The repertoire has over 95,000 distinct CDR3 sequences, 92% of them found once; the top ten carry approximately 0.13%. The source material was CD4+ T cells from PBMCs. Receptors originate from a human donor in good health.

V usage is TRBV5-1 and J usage is TRBJ1-2, with no clear D. Trimming removed 5 bases at V and 2 bases at J, with 10 bases between. CDR3 length: 13 residues. Germline assignment: CDR1 SGHRS and CDR2 YFSETQ. The DNA of the CDR3 is TGCGCCAGCAGTTTCGGACGGAACTATGGCTACACCTTC. As protein: CASSFGRNYGYTF.

This rearrangement joins TRBV12-5 to TRBJ2-1; tentative D call: TRBD2 (6 bases). This CDR3 has 15 amino acids. Germline V gene lookup returns CDR1 LGHNT and CDR2 FRNRAP. The V end was cut by 3 bases, the J end by 4 bases, with 13 bases between. CDR3 protein: CASGFEGTRYNEQFF. The CDR3 DNA follows: TGTGCTAGTGGTTTCGAGGGGACTCGTTACAATGAGCAGTTCTTC.

The chain's CDR3 is CASSQDFGGHNQPQHF. CDR3 sequence (DNA): TGTGCCAGCAGCCAAGATTTCGGCGGCCACAATCAGCCCCAGCATTTT. The genes are TRBV3-1 and TRBJ1-5; no firm D call. Germline V gene data show CDR1 as LGHDT and CDR2 as YNNKEL (reference sequence). The CDR3 is made up of 16 amino acids. V was trimmed by 0 bases and J by 3 bases, leaving 12 bases between them.

Regarding this clonotype: Here the CDR3 omits its conserved ending phenylalanine or tryptophan, so a read error is the likely source. The rearrangement links TRBV7-9 to TRBJ2-5, with D possibly TRBD2 on 6 matching bases. CDR3 length: 15 residues. Germline loops: CDR1 SEHNR, CDR2 FQNEAQ (reference sequence). V gave up 5 bases and J gave up 5 bases, with 18 bases separating them. CDR3: CASSPRDSGRETQYL. The CDR3 region has the DNA TGTGCCAGCAGCCCCCGGGACTCCGGGCGGGAGACCCAGTACCTC.

J is TRBJ2-7 and V is TRBV6-6; TRBD1 agrees at 7 bases. The germline gives CDR1 MNHNY, CDR2 SVGAGI (reference sequence). This CDR3 spans 15 amino acids. V lost 6 bases to trimming and J lost 0 bases; unmatched junction nucleotides: 8. CDR3 sequence: CASSPETGSSYEQYF. CDR3 bases: TGTGCCAGCAGCCCCGAGACAGGGAGCTCCTACGAGCAGTACTTC.

The chain joins TRBV29-1 to TRBJ1-1; no clear D. The CDR3 runs 11 residues. V lost 4 bases and J lost 5, with 8 bases in between. Germline V gives CDR1 SQVTM, CDR2 ANQGSEA. CDR3 loop: CSVVGMTEAFF. The CDR3 nucleotides read TGCAGCGTTGTTGGTATGACTGAAGCTTTCTTT. Using reference TRBV29-1 and TRBJ1-1 for the parts outside the CDR3, the full variable domain is SAVISQKPSRDICQRGTSLTIQCQVDSQVTMMFWYRQQPGQSLTLIATANQGSEATYESGFVIDKFPISRPNLTFSTLTVSNMSPEDSSIYLCSVVGMTEAFFGQGTRLTVV.

The V call is TRBV7-8, the J call TRBJ2-1; D remains ambiguous. The CDR3 has 14 amino acids. The V end lost 1 base, the J end lost 5 bases, and 9 bases lay between the germline ends. Germline V gene data show CDR1 as SGHVS and CDR2 as FQNEAQ. The chain's CDR3 is CASSLDRPDNEQFF. The CDR3 bases are TGTGCCAGCAGCTTAGATCGGCCGGACAATGAGCAGTTCTTC.

The table lists this clonotype with a count of one. The rearrangement uses TRBV13 and TRBJ1-1, with 9 bases matching TRBD1. V dropped 5 bases and J dropped 2; count of bases not matched to a gene: 12. Germline values: CDR1 PRHDT, CDR2 FYEKMQ (reference sequence). The CDR3 has 17 residues. The CDR3 loop is CASSERTGGDLNTEAFF. CDR3 DNA: TGTGCCAGCAGCGAGCGTACAGGGGGCGATTTAAACACTGAAGCTTTCTTT.

The chain employs TRBV13 and TRBJ2-3; D gene uncertain. Germline V gene sequence: CDR1 PRHDT, CDR2 FYEKMQ (reference sequence). The CDR3 covers 12 residues. Trimming pared 4 bases from V and 6 bases from J, leaving 8 bases between. The DNA for the CDR3 is TGTGCCAGCAGCTCGCGTTTGGATACGCAGTATTTT. This encodes CASSSRLDTQYF.

The CDR3 region has the DNA TGTGCCAGCAGTTCCGACAGCTACACCTTC. Protein sequence: CASSSDSYTF. This chain links TRBV27 with TRBJ1-2; no reliable D call. This CDR3 is built from 10 residues. Per germline, CDR1 MNHEY and CDR2 SMNVEV (reference sequence). Trimming stripped 4 bases from V and 9 bases from J, with 6 bases between.

The chain couples TRBV11-3 to TRBJ2-5; D call uncertain. From germline, CDR1 is SGHNT and CDR2 YENEEA. Trimming stripped 5 bases from V and 1 base from J, with 14 bases between. This CDR3 comprises 15 residues. CDR3 coding DNA: TGTGCCAGCAGCATTCGTAAGGGCGGCCAAGAGACCCAGTACTTC. Residues: CASSIRKGGQETQYF.

The V call is TRBV6-2 or TRBV6-3, the J call TRBJ2-2, with D unresolved. The CDR3 is 14 residues long. Germline CDR1 is MNHEY and CDR2 is SVGEGT. V lost 2 bases to trimming and J lost 3 bases, with 7 bases between them. For the CDR3, the DNA is TGTGCCAGCAGTTACAGGGATCACACCGGGGAGCTGTTTTTT. This codes for CASSYRDHTGELFF.

The chain recombines TRBV11-2 with TRBJ2-1, with 10 positions matching TRBD2. The CDR3 spans 15 residues. Trimming cost V 0 bases and J 9 bases; bases outside gene matches: 5. The germline V gene encodes CDR1 SGHAT and CDR2 FQNNGV. Here the CDR3 reads CASSLDGLAESEQFF. DNA for the CDR3: TGTGCCAGCAGCTTAGATGGACTAGCGGAGTCTGAGCAGTTCTTC.

This chain connects TRBV9 to TRBJ2-5, with no clear D. In germline, CDR1 is SGDLS, CDR2 YYNGEE. The V and J ends lost 2 bases and 3 bases respectively, with 8 bases between them. The CDR3 contains 13 residues. Here the CDR3 reads CASSVRQKETQYF. CDR3 bases: TGTGCCAGCAGCGTTCGTCAGAAAGAGACCCAGTACTTC.

The chain carries TRBV7-2 and TRBJ1-1; 9 bases are a match to TRBD1. The germline V gene has CDR1 SGHTA and CDR2 FQGNSA. V was pared by 5 bases and J by 10 bases, with 8 bases of the junction left unmatched. The CDR3 is made up of 13 amino acids. In DNA form, the CDR3 reads TGTGCCAGCAGCGAGGGGACAGGGAGTTCAGCTTTCTTT. It encodes CASSEGTGSSAFF.

The V and J genes are TRBV4-3 and TRBJ2-6; D is uncertain. V lost 1 base, J lost 2 bases, and 3 bases lay in between. The CDR3 runs 14 residues. The germline V gene encodes CDR1 LGHNA and CDR2 YSLEER. The CDR3 here is CASSQGTGANVLTF. DNA for the CDR3: TGCGCCAGCAGCCAAGGGACTGGGGCCAACGTCCTGACTTTC.

The J gene is TRBJ2-1, the V gene TRBV15; 10 nucleotides align to TRBD2. Trimming removed 3 bases from V and 12 bases from J; junction bases left unmatched: 17. This CDR3 region has 17 residues. Germline V gene data show CDR1 as LNHNV and CDR2 as YYDKDF (reference sequence). The CDR3 nucleotides read TGTGCCACCAGCAGCGCGCCTAGCGGGAGTCCTACGAAGGGGCAGTTCTTC. It translates to CATSSAPSGSPTKGQFF.